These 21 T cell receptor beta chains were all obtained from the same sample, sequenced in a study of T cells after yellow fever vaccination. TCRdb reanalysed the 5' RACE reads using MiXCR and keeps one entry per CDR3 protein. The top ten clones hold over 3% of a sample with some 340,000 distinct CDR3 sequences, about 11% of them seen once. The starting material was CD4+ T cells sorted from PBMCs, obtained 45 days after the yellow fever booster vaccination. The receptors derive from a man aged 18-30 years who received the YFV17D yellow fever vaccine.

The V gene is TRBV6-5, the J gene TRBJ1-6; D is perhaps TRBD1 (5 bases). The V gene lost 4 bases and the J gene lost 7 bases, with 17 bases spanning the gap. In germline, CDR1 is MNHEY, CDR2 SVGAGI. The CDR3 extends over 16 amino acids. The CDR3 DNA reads TGTGCCAGCAGTTTCCGATGGGGGGGGGAAAATTCACCCCTCCACTTT. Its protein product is CASSFRWGGENSPLHF.

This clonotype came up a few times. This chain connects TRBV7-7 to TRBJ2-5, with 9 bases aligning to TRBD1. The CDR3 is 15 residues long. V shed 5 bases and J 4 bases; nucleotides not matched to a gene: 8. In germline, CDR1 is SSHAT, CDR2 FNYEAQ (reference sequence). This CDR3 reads CASSPGRTGAETQYF. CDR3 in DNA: TGTGCCAGCAGCCCGGGGAGGACAGGGGCAGAGACCCAGTACTTC.

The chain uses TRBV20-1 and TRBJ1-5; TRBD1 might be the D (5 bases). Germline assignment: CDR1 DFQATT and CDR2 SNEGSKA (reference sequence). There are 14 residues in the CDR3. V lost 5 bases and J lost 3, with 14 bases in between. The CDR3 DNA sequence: TGCAGTGCTGTCCCCCGGGACCTCAATCAGCCCCAGCATTTT. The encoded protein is CSAVPRDLNQPQHF.

In DNA form, the CDR3 reads TGTGCCAGCGCCCCCATCAGGGAGAACATTCAGTACTTC. Translated: CASAPIRENIQYF. The gene calls are TRBV11-2 and TRBJ2-4; TRBD1 or TRBD2 may be the D gene (5 bases each). Germline V gene sequence: CDR1 SGHAT, CDR2 FQNNGV. The CDR3 consists of 13 residues. Trimming took off 8 bases at V and 7 bases at J, with 15 bases between the two ends.

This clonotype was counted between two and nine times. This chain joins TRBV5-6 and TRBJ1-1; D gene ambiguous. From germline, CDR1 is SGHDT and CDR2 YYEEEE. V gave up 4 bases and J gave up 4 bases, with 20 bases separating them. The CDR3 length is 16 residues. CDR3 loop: CASSPLTRYEGTEAFF. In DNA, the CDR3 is TGTGCCAGCAGCCCCTTAACAAGATATGAGGGCACTGAAGCTTTCTTT.

CDR3 bases: TGTGCCAGCAGCTTCCGGGACCTAGACGAGCAGTACTTC. It is translated as CASSFRDLDEQYF. This chain connects TRBV7-2 to TRBJ2-7; D could derive from TRBD1 or TRBD2 (5 bases each). The germline gives CDR1 SGHTA, CDR2 FQGNSA. The CDR3 spans 13 residues. V was shortened by 3 bases and J by 5 bases, with 11 bases between the two germline ends.

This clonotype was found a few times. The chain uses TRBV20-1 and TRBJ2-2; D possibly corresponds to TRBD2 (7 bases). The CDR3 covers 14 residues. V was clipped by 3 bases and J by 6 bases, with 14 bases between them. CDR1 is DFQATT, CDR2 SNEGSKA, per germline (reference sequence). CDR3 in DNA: TGCAGTGCTAGTATGGGGGGGCCGTCCGGGGAGCTGTTTTTT. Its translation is CSASMGGPSGELFF.

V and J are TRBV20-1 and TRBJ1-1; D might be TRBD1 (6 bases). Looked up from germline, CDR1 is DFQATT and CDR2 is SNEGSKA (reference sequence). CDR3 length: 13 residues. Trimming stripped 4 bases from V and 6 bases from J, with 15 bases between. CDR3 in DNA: TGCAGTGCTACCCCGGACAGTCAATCTGAAGCTTTCTTT. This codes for CSATPDSQSEAFF.

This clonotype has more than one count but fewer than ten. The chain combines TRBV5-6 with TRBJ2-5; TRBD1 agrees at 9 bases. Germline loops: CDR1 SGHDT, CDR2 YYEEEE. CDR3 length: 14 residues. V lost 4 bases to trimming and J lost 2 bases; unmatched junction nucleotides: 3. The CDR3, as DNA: TGTGCCAGCAGCACGGGACAGGGTCAAGAGACCCAGTACTTC. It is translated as CASSTGQGQETQYF.

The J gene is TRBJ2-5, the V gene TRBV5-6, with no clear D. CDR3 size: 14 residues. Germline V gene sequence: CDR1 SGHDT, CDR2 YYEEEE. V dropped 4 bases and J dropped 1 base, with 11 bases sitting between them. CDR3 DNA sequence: TGTGCCAGCAGCGACGAGACATTCCAAGAGACCCAGTACTTC. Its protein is CASSDETFQETQYF.

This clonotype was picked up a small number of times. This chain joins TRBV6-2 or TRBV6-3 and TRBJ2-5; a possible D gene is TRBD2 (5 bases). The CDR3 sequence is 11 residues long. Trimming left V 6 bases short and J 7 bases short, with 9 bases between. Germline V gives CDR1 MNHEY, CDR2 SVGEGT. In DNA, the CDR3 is TGTGCCAGCAGCGCCGAGGGGACCCAGTACTTC. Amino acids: CASSAEGTQYF.

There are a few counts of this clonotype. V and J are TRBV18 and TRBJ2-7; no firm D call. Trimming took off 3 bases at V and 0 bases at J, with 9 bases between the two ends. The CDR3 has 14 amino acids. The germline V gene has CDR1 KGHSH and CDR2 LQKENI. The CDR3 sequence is CASSPRQASYEQYF. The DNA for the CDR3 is TGTGCCAGCTCACCTAGGCAGGCCTCCTACGAGCAGTACTTC.

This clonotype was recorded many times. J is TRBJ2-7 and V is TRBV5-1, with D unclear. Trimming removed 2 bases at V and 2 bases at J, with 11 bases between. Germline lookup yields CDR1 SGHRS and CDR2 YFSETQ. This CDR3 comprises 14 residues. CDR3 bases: TGCGCCAGCAGCTTAGGAGCGAATCCCTACGAGCAGTACTTC. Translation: CASSLGANPYEQYF.

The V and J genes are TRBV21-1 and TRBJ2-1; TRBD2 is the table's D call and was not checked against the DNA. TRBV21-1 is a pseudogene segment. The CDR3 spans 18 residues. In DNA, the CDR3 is TGTGCCAGCAGCCTCACGGGACTAGCGGGGAGCTCCTACAATGAGCAGTTCTTC. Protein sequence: CASSLTGLAGSSYNEQFF.

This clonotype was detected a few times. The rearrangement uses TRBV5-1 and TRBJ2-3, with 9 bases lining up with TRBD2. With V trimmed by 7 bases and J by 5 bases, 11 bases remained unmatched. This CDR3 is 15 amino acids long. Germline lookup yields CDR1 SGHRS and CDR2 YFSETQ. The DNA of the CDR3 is TGCGCCAGCTCCCCCCGCGGGGGGGCAAAAGATACGCAGTATTTT. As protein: CASSPRGGAKDTQYF.

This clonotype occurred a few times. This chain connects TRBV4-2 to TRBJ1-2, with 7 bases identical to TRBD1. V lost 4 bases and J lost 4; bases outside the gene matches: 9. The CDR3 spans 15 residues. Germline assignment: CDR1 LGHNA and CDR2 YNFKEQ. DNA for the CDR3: TGTGCCAGCAGCCCGGACGGGACAGCTCCCTATGGCTACACCTTC. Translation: CASSPDGTAPYGYTF.

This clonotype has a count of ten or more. CDR3 residues: CASSPAPHGYTF. In DNA form, the CDR3 reads TGTGCCAGCTCACCAGCGCCTCATGGCTACACCTTC. The chain joins TRBV18 to TRBJ1-2; D not resolved. V was trimmed by 2 bases and J by 6 bases, leaving 7 bases between them. The CDR3 totals 12 residues. Germline loops: CDR1 KGHSH, CDR2 LQKENI.

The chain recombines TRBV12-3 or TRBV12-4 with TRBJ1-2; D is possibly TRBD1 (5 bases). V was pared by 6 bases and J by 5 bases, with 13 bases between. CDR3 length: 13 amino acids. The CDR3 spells CASSPGRQYGYTF. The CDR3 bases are TGTGCCAGCAGCCCCGGGCGACAGTATGGCTACACCTTC.

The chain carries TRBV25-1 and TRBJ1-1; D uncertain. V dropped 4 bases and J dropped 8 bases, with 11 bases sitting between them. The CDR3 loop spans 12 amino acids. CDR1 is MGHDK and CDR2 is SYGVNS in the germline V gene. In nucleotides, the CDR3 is TGTGCCAGCAGTGCCTGGACTCGAGAAGCTTTCTTT. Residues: CASSAWTREAFF.

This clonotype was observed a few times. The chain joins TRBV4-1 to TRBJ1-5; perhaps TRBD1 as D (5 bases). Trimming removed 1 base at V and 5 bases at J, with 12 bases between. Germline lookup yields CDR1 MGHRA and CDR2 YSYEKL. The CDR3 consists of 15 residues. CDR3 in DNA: TGCGCCAGCAGCCAAGCTCGGTCAGGGTATCAGCCCCAGCATTTT. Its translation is CASSQARSGYQPQHF.

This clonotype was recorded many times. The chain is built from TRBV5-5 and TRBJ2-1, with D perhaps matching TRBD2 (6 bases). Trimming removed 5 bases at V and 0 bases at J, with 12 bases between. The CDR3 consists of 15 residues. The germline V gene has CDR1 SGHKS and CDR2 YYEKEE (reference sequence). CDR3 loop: CASRRLDGSYNEQFF. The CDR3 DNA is TGTGCCAGCAGGCGACTAGACGGCTCCTACAATGAGCAGTTCTTC.